The present T cell receptor (beta chain) was sequenced within a study of post-analysis software for immune sequencing data. Turning to the study itself: As for disease course, relapsing-remitting, secondary progressive and progressive-relapsing multiple sclerosis were all included. General observations from the study: A significant reduction in normalized Chao1 diversity was observed in multiple sclerosis patients versus controls. Strong co-clustering by F measure was seen for same-batch samples.

With regard to this clonotype: The antigen is not known.

Libraries were made from TCR beta cDNA, and they carried unique molecular identifiers. With about 0.95 to 10 million T cells as the source, roughly 500,000 cDNA molecules resulted. A single record per CDR3 protein comes from TCRdb applying MiXCR to the PCR reads. The sample contains approximately 400,000 distinct CDR3 sequences, approximately 38% of which appear only once. This clonotype was obtained from a girl aged 10-17 years with multiple sclerosis. The sequenced sample consisted of blood.

As DNA, the CDR3 is TGTGCCAGCAGCCCCGGGACTAGTAGCACAGATACGCAGTATTTT. Protein sequence: CASSPGTSSTDTQYF. The chain joins TRBV2 to TRBJ2-3; TRBD2 agrees at 8 bases. The CDR3 totals 15 residues. Germline CDR1 SNHLY, CDR2 FYNNEI. Germline trimming cut 6 bases from V and 0 bases from J; bases unmatched to any gene: 5.